The clone carrying this T cell receptor beta chain was observed at least ten times. What it binds is unknown. The data were taken from a study of T cell repertoires in cytomegalovirus infection. Study context: Recently described HLA-C-restricted plus well-studied HLA-B-restricted CMV epitopes were used. Public TCR beta signatures provided an indication of both CMV infection and a matching HLA type.

V lost 5 bases and J lost 3; bases outside the gene matches: 8. Germline CDR1 reads SGHTA; CDR2 reads FQGNSA. CDR3 length: 15 residues. TCRdb independently ran MiXCR on the reads; one entry per CDR3 protein. Found here are about 500,000 distinct CDR3 sequences, around 30% of them singletons; the top ten hold under 20%. The sample consisted of cultured PBMCs, taken from culture after CMV antigen stimulation. The J gene is TRBJ2-7, the V gene TRBV7-2; 9 bases fit TRBD1. The receptor's source is a human donor in good health (CMV status not recorded). Some clones in this sample may be carry-over from other donors' samples. The CDR3 DNA sequence: TGTGCCAGCAGCCCCCAACCGGGACAGGGCTACGAGCAGTACTTC. Protein: CASSPQPGQGYEQYF.